The clone carrying this T cell receptor beta chain was counted a few times. The target antigen is unknown. MiXCR, run by TCRdb on the 5' RACE reads, gives a single entry per CDR3 protein. The table shows more than 300,000 distinct CDR3 sequences, with 6.5% to 10% occurring only once. The data were taken from a study of CD8 T cells in ankylosing spondylitis. The study's findings and limits: Disease-linked clones reportedly showed significant enrichment in matched ankylosing spondylitis synovial fluid. Some of these motif variants have turned up before, in reports on reactive arthritis synovial fluid and blood. What seemed typical of ankylosing spondylitis blood was a TCR beta motif built from about 8 highly homologous variants.

The TCR sequence derives from a male donor with ankylosing spondylitis. The sample comprised blood, either unsorted or a sorted T cell fraction (not recorded which).

In DNA form, the CDR3 reads TGTGCCAGCACCCCGCGAGGTAGGGAAATCAGCCCCCAGCATTTT. Its protein product is CASTPRGREISPQHF. This chain connects TRBV7-3 to TRBJ1-5; no firm D call. V lost 7 bases and J lost 10, with 23 bases in between. CDR1 and CDR2 (germline): SGHTA, FQGTGA. The CDR3 has 15 amino acids.